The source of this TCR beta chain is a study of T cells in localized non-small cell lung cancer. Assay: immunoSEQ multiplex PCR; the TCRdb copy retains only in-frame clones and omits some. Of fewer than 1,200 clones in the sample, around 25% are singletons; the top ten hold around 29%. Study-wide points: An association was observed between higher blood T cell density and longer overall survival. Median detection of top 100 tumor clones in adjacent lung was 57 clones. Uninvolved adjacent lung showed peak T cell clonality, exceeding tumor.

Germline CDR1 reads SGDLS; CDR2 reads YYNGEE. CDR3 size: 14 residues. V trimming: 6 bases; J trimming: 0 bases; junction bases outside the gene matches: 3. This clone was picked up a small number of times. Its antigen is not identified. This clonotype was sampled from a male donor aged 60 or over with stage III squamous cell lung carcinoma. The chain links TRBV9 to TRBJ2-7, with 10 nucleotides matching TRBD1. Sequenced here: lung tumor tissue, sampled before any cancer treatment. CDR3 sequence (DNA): TGTGCCAGCACGAGGACAGGGGGCTCCTACGAGCAGTACTTC. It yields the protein CASTRTGGSYEQYF.